Sequencing of this T cell receptor beta chain was carried out in a study of cytomegalovirus exposure and HLA in healthy donors. Study at large: Researchers previously reported finding 117 million unique TCR beta sequences from some 180 million T cells.

Study-level results: Among immune exposure information, only CMV serostatus was available.

Primers: 60 Vbeta forward and 13 Jbeta reverse. Per the original methods: A later analysis tallied about 80 million unique TCR beta chains, about 9.9 million of them shared. The protocol was immunoSEQ multiplex PCR, while the TCRdb copy is restricted to in-frame clones and leaves out a portion. V, J and clone size were drawn from that table, and D and trimming were deduced from the DNA. The sample lists some 95,000 clones; approximately 77% were seen once. CDR1 is MNHEY, CDR2 SMNVEV, per germline (reference sequence). The CDR3 is 15 amino acids. V gave up 1 base and J gave up 6 bases, with 13 bases separating them. Comment on this clone: The antigen is unknown.

The sequenced material came from PBMCs. The chain combines TRBV27 with TRBJ1-5, with D uncertain. The sequence was collected from a woman in her thirties or forties in good health and CMV-seronegative. CDR3 amino acids: CASSLFVGRGQPQHF. CDR3 nucleotide sequence: TGTGCCAGCAGTTTATTTGTGGGTCGAGGTCAGCCCCAGCATTTT.